One and the same sample provided the 19 T cell receptor beta chains below, sequenced in a study of CD8 T cells in Susac syndrome. Reverse transcription of roughly 0.5 to 1 ug RNA used random hexamers. TCRdb itself ran the immunoSEQ multiplex PCR reads through MiXCR, one entry per CDR3 protein. The sample lists about 400,000 distinct CDR3 sequences, about 85% occurring once. The specimen sequenced was CD8+ T cells from PBMCs. The receptors shown here come from a human donor with multiple sclerosis.

This chain uses TRBV30 with TRBJ1-6, with a weak D call TRBD1 (6 bases). The germline V gene has CDR1 GTSNPN and CDR2 SVGIG (reference sequence). The CDR3 runs 14 residues. V was pared by 4 bases and J by 6 bases, with 13 bases between. The CDR3 sequence is CAWTSDSSNSPLHF. CDR3 coding DNA: TGTGCCTGGACCTCGGACAGTAGTAATTCACCCCTCCACTTT.

V usage is TRBV27 and J usage is TRBJ2-3; TRBD2 agrees at 8 bases. The J segment lost 2 bases and the V segment lost 2 bases, leaving 12 bases of the junction unmatched. Germline CDR1 and CDR2: MNHEY and SMNVEV (reference sequence). The length of the CDR3 is 18 residues. CDR3 DNA: TGTGCCAGCAGTTTAAATCATCCGGCGGGAGGTCTCACAGATACGCAGTATTTT. Protein: CASSLNHPAGGLTDTQYF.

V usage is TRBV19 and J usage is TRBJ2-1, with unresolved D. Germline-derived CDR1 and CDR2 are LNHDA and SQIVND (reference sequence). This CDR3 has 13 amino acids. V lost 4 bases and J lost 5, with 9 bases in between. CDR3 amino acids: CASSSARNNEQFF. In nucleotides, the CDR3 is TGTGCCAGTAGTAGTGCTAGAAACAATGAGCAGTTCTTC.

The chain links TRBV5-5 to TRBJ2-1, with 10 bases lining up with TRBD2. CDR3 size: 15 residues. Trimming cost V 1 base and J 6 bases; bases outside gene matches: 4. The germline V gene has CDR1 SGHKS and CDR2 YYEKEE (reference sequence). The CDR3 sequence is CASSLWLAGVNEQFF. The CDR3 DNA reads TGTGCCAGCAGCTTGTGGCTAGCGGGGGTCAATGAGCAGTTCTTC.

The chain recombines TRBV7-2 with TRBJ2-5; 9 bases are a match to TRBD2. Germline CDR1 and CDR2: SGHTA and FQGNSA. The CDR3 loop spans 18 amino acids. V dropped 1 base and J dropped 0; count of bases not matched to a gene: 9. CDR3 protein: CASSLDSGLAPYQETQYF. In DNA, the CDR3 is TGTGCCAGCAGCTTAGATTCGGGACTAGCACCGTACCAAGAGACCCAGTACTTC.

This chain links TRBV10-3 with TRBJ2-2; TRBD2 aligns across 7 bases. Germline CDR1 and CDR2: ENHRY and SYGVKD. The V and J ends lost 0 bases and 13 bases, in that order; junction bases with no gene match: 11. The CDR3 is made up of 15 amino acids. CDR3 in amino acids: CAISESGTISNGLFF. The DNA of the CDR3 is TGTGCCATCAGTGAGTCCGGGACTATCTCTAACGGGCTGTTTTTT.

The CDR3 DNA reads TGTGCCAGCAGCTTAGGGCCTGCGGGCGGGAACACCGGGGAGCTGTTTTTT. Translated: CASSLGPAGGNTGELFF. This chain connects TRBV11-2 to TRBJ2-2; TRBD2 is a possible D gene (5 bases). From germline, CDR1 is SGHAT and CDR2 FQNNGV. There are 17 residues in the CDR3. V shed 1 base and J shed 1 base, with 13 bases lying between them.

The genes are TRBV12-3 or TRBV12-4 and TRBJ2-2; no clear D gene. Trimming removed 4 bases at V and 7 bases at J, with 4 bases between. This CDR3 is 11 amino acids long. The CDR3 nucleotides read TGTGCCAGCAGTTGGCTCGGGGAGCTGTTTTTT. It codes for CASSWLGELFF.

This clonotype was detected only once. The rearrangement joins TRBV5-4 to TRBJ2-5, with 9 bases aligning to TRBD2. V trimming: 0 bases; J trimming: 4 bases; junction bases outside the gene matches: 4. Germline values: CDR1 SGHNT, CDR2 YYREEE (reference sequence). This CDR3 region has 15 residues. CDR3 sequence reads: CASSLELAGLETQYF. CDR3 nucleotides: TGTGCCAGCAGCTTGGAGCTAGCGGGGTTAGAGACCCAGTACTTC.

The chain uses TRBV5-6 and TRBJ2-3; 12 bases are shared with TRBD1. Looked up from germline, CDR1 is SGHDT and CDR2 is YYEEEE. The length of the CDR3 is 17 residues. J was trimmed by 6 bases and V by 4 bases; bases with no gene match: 12. CDR3 amino acids: CASSTPGTGGVGDTQYF. The CDR3 nucleotides read TGTGCCAGCAGCACTCCCGGGACAGGGGGCGTGGGTGATACGCAGTATTTT.

The rearrangement links TRBV27 to TRBJ1-2, with D perhaps matching TRBD1 (6 bases). Germline-derived CDR1 and CDR2 are MNHEY and SMNVEV (reference sequence). Deletions cut 7 bases from V and 6 bases from J, with 15 bases between. This CDR3 has 13 amino acids. For the CDR3, the DNA is TGTGCCAGCACAACAGGGCTTGGGGATGGCTACACCTTC. This codes for CASTTGLGDGYTF.

The chain employs TRBV4-1 and TRBJ2-7, with D unresolved. Germline V gene lookup returns CDR1 MGHRA and CDR2 YSYEKL. This CDR3 has 13 residues. Trimming stripped 4 bases from V and 2 bases from J, with 9 bases between. CDR3 sequence (DNA): TGCGCCAGCAGCCCGACATTGGCCTACGAGCAGTACTTC. Translated, it gives CASSPTLAYEQYF.

J is TRBJ1-1 and V is TRBV6-1; the D is unclear. CDR1 MNHNS and CDR2 SASEGT come from the germline V gene. Trimming took off 8 bases at V and 7 bases at J, with 11 bases between the two ends. This CDR3 is 11 amino acids long. The CDR3 sequence is CASPGGLEAFF. The CDR3 nucleotides are TGTGCCAGCCCGGGAGGGCTTGAAGCTTTCTTT.

The chain combines TRBV11-2 with TRBJ2-7; D not resolved. V gave up 5 bases and J gave up 2 bases, with 13 bases separating them. Germline V gene sequence: CDR1 SGHAT, CDR2 FQNNGV. CDR3 length: 14 amino acids. CDR3 nucleotide sequence: TGTGCCAGCAGCCCTAGGTCGTCCCCCTACGAGCAGTACTTC. Amino acid sequence: CASSPRSSPYEQYF.

V gene TRBV11-2 combines with J gene TRBJ2-1; D unclear. Trimming cost V 5 bases and J 15 bases, with 17 bases left between them. Germline CDR1 SGHAT, CDR2 FQNNGV. The CDR3 loop spans 12 amino acids. CDR3 DNA: TGTGCCAGCAGCGGAGATTTGGCAAGTCCGTTCTTC. Translation gives CASSGDLASPFF.

The chain uses TRBV5-1 and TRBJ1-5; 7 positions match TRBD1. Germline CDR1 reads SGHRS; CDR2 reads YFSETQ. CDR3 length equals 16 residues. Losses at the gene ends were 0 bases for V and 0 bases for J; bases not matched to a gene: 3. CDR3 sequence: CASSLAGQYSNQPQHF. DNA for the CDR3: TGCGCCAGCAGCTTGGCGGGACAGTATAGCAATCAGCCCCAGCATTTT.

The rearrangement joins TRBV19 to TRBJ2-3; 7 bases are shared with TRBD2. V lost 2 bases and J lost 3; bases outside the gene matches: 5. The length of the CDR3 is 15 residues. The germline CDR1 and CDR2 sequences are LNHDA and SQIVND (reference sequence). Written as DNA, the CDR3 is TGTGCCAGTAGTATACTAGCGGTGACTACAGATACGCAGTATTTT. Translation gives CASSILAVTTDTQYF.

V usage is TRBV2 and J usage is TRBJ2-2, with 8 bases identical to TRBD1. Trimming took 4 bases from V and 6 from J; bases not matched to a gene: 7. Germline-derived CDR1 and CDR2 are SNHLY and FYNNEI. CDR3 length: 15 residues. The CDR3 loop reads CASSALQGASGELFF. The DNA of the CDR3 is TGTGCCAGCAGTGCCCTTCAGGGGGCCTCCGGGGAGCTGTTTTTT.

This clonotype showed up just a few times. The J gene is TRBJ1-1, the V gene TRBV19, with D perhaps matching TRBD1 (5 bases). With 5 bases removed from V and 1 base from J, the gap between germline ends came to 8 bases. The CDR3 consists of 13 residues. CDR1 is LNHDA and CDR2 is SQIVND in the germline V gene (reference sequence). CDR3 sequence: CASSVGPNTEAFF. CDR3 coding DNA: TGTGCCAGTAGTGTGGGACCGAACACTGAAGCTTTCTTT.